This T cell receptor beta chain came from a study of shared clonotypes between healthy human individuals. CDR3 length: 12 residues. The V gene's germline CDR1 is SGHRS and CDR2 YFSETQ. Trimming pared 4 bases from V and 5 bases from J, leaving 9 bases between. Repertoires were generated with immunoSEQ multiplex PCR, while TCRdb's copy carries only in-frame clones and drops some. The sample holds hundreds of thousands of clones; about 76% are singletons and the top ten take under 15%. Sequenced material: PBMCs. The chain has TRBV5-1 and TRBJ2-5; the D gene is possibly TRBD2 (5 bases). The source is a woman in her thirties or forties in good health. Some clones in this sample may be carry-over from other donors' samples. The CDR3 protein is CASSQIAETQYF. Written as DNA, the CDR3 is TGCGCCAGCAGCCAAATAGCGGAGACCCAGTACTTC. Drawing the rest from reference TRBV5-1 and TRBJ2-5, the complete variable domain is KAGVTQTPRYLIKTRGQQVTLSCSPISGHRSVSWYQQTPGQGLQFLFEYFSETQRNKGNFPGRFSGRQFSNSRSEMNVSTLELGDSALYLCASSQIAETQYFGPGTRLLVL.